Below, 23 T cell receptor delta chains from the same sample are listed, as sequenced in a study of TRDV2 sequences in healthy donors (dated by TCRdb to 2020 to 2022). The library was built by means of PCR. Sequencer: Illumina MiSeq. Clones were re-identified by TCRdb from the public reads with CATT, and rows with the same DNA were merged. The sample table records a few thousand delta-chain clones; roughly 65% of these occur just once. In total, the top ten clones hold 11% to 15% of the sample. Sequences were obtained from Vd2+ gamma-delta T cells from blood. What the cell subset or site label conveys for this sample: TCR Vdelta2-expressing (gamma9delta2) T cells. Source of these receptors: a human donor in good health.

J is TRDJ1 and V is TRDV2; 13 positions match TRDD3. This CDR3 region has 16 residues. Per germline, CDR1 GEAIGNYY and CDR2 EKD. V was pared by 3 bases and J by 3 bases, with 6 bases of the junction left unmatched. The CDR3 nucleotides are TGTGCCTGTGACTCCTTACTGGGGGATACGTCCGATAAACTCATCTTT. Translated, it gives CACDSLLGDTSDKLIF.

This clone was counted between two and nine times. The chain has TRDV2 and TRDJ1, with 12 bases aligning to TRDD3. J lost 0 bases, V lost 0 bases, and 16 bases had no gene match. Germline V gene sequence: CDR1 GEAIGNYY, CDR2 EKD. CDR3 size: 21 residues. Here the CDR3 reads CACDTVPQPLLGDTHTDKLIF. As DNA, the CDR3 is TGTGCCTGTGACACCGTACCGCAACCGCTACTGGGGGATACCCACACCGATAAACTCATCTTT.

This sequence joins TRDV2 and TRDJ3, with TRDD3 identical over 12 bases. The CDR3 loop spans 19 amino acids. V lost 0 bases to trimming and J lost 1 base; unmatched junction nucleotides: 3. CDR1 is GEAIGNYY and CDR2 is EKD in the germline V gene. The CDR3 sequence is CACDTLGDTPSWDTRQMFF. CDR3 coding DNA: TGTGCCTGTGACACCCTGGGGGATACGCCATCCTGGGACACCCGACAGATGTTTTTC.

Only one count was recorded for this clone. V and J are TRDV2 and TRDJ1; the match to TRDD3 covers 7 bases. The germline gives CDR1 GEAIGNYY, CDR2 EKD. The CDR3 has 15 residues. The V and J ends lost 0 bases and 4 bases, in that order; junction bases with no gene match: 7. The CDR3 loop is CACDTVGDPGDKLIF. For the CDR3, the DNA is TGTGCCTGTGACACCGTGGGGGACCCGGGCGATAAACTCATCTTT.

This clone was seen only a few times. The chain uses TRDV2 and TRDJ3; tentative D call: TRDD3 (5 bases). Germline CDR1 reads GEAIGNYY; CDR2 reads EKD. This CDR3 spans 20 amino acids. V gave up 1 base and J gave up 0 bases, with 18 bases separating them. CDR3 DNA sequence: TGTGCCTGTGACACTCTACAATCCGGGGAAAGCTCCTGGGACACCCGACAGATGTTTTTC. Translated: CACDTLQSGESSWDTRQMFF.

This clone was counted a single time. The genes are TRDV2 and TRDJ1; 9 nucleotides align to TRDD3. Trimming took 0 bases from V and 0 from J; bases not matched to a gene: 7. Germline lookup yields CDR1 GEAIGNYY and CDR2 EKD. The CDR3 is 17 residues long. CDR3 DNA: TGTGCCTGTGACACCCTTACTGGGGGAACTTACACCGATAAACTCATCTTT. This translates into CACDTLTGGTYTDKLIF.

This chain uses TRDV2 with TRDJ3, with a weak D call TRDD3 (5 bases). V lost 3 bases to trimming and J lost 5 bases, with 10 bases between them. The V gene's germline CDR1 is GEAIGNYY and CDR2 EKD. The CDR3 covers 15 residues. This chain's CDR3 is CACDELLGDTRQMFF. CDR3 DNA sequence: TGTGCCTGTGACGAGTTACTGGGGGACACCCGACAGATGTTTTTC.

The chain couples TRDV2 to TRDJ1; 8 bases fit TRDD3. V lost 0 bases and J lost 2; bases outside the gene matches: 16. Germline values: CDR1 GEAIGNYY, CDR2 EKD. The CDR3 runs to 19 residues. CDR3 bases: TGTGCCTGTGACACCGTGGGACTGGGGGCGCCATACGAAACCGATAAACTCATCTTT. Its translation: CACDTVGLGAPYETDKLIF.

This clone occurred once. The V and J genes are TRDV2 and TRDJ1; 12 positions match TRDD3. Germline CDR1 and CDR2: GEAIGNYY and EKD. This CDR3 spans 18 amino acids. V shed 0 bases, J shed 2 bases, and the junction held 9 bases outside the gene matches. The CDR3 here is CACDTVAGGYALTDKLIF. As DNA, the CDR3 is TGTGCCTGTGACACCGTGGCTGGGGGATACGCCTTAACCGATAAACTCATCTTT.

The chain has TRDV2 and TRDJ1, with TRDD3 matching 11 bases. CDR3 size: 19 residues. V shed 0 bases and J 4 bases; nucleotides not matched to a gene: 15. Germline-derived CDR1 and CDR2 are GEAIGNYY and EKD. The CDR3 reads CACDTVGLGDNNARDKLIF. CDR3 coding DNA: TGTGCCTGTGACACCGTAGGACTGGGGGATAACAACGCCCGCGATAAACTCATCTTT.

Turning to this clone: A far larger clone is a single base away, which makes a read error likely. The chain has TRDV2 and TRDJ1; 12 bases match TRDD3. V was pared by 6 bases and J by 5 bases, with 9 bases of the junction left unmatched. The CDR3 is 15 amino acids. CDR1 GEAIGNYY and CDR2 EKD come from the germline V gene. CDR3 residues: CACYLLGDTGDKLIF. As DNA, the CDR3 is TGTGCCTGTTACTTACTGGGGGATACTGGGGATAAACTCATCTTT.

The chain employs TRDV2 and TRDJ1, with D possibly matching TRDD3 (6 bases). The V and J ends lost 0 bases and 1 base respectively, with 17 bases between them. In germline, CDR1 is GEAIGNYY, CDR2 EKD. This CDR3 is 17 amino acids long. The CDR3 nucleotides read TGTGCCTGTGACACCCTGGGGTTCCCCAAGGGCACCGATAAACTCATCTTT. Its translation: CACDTLGFPKGTDKLIF.

This chain joins TRDV2 and TRDJ3; TRDD3 matches 9 bases. V was pared by 5 bases and J by 1 base, with 14 bases of the junction left unmatched. Germline assignment: CDR1 GEAIGNYY and CDR2 EKD. The CDR3 is 20 residues long. CDR3: CACAPVLGEHSSWDTRQMFF. In nucleotides, the CDR3 is TGTGCCTGTGCTCCCGTACTGGGGGAGCACAGTTCCTGGGACACCCGACAGATGTTTTTC.

The chain couples TRDV2 to TRDJ1, with 7 bases matching TRDD3. Germline trimming cut 4 bases from V and 0 bases from J; bases unmatched to any gene: 19. Germline CDR1 and CDR2: GEAIGNYY and EKD. CDR3 size: 19 residues. The CDR3 DNA sequence: TGTGCCTGTGATGTAATTCCGACGGCTGGGGGGCCGTACACCGATAAACTCATCTTT. Its translation: CACDVIPTAGGPYTDKLIF.

On this clone itself: This likely traces to a read error, being one base from a far larger clone. This chain connects TRDV2 to TRDJ3; the D is unclear. Germline assignment: CDR1 GEAIGNYY and CDR2 EKD. CDR3 length: 16 amino acids. Deletions cut 3 bases from V and 7 bases from J, with 15 bases between. CDR3 in amino acids: CACDPVGVSDTRQMFF. DNA for the CDR3: TGTGCCTGTGACCCCGTTGGAGTAAGCGACACCCGACAGATGTTTTTC.

The rearrangement links TRDV2 to TRDJ1, with 11 positions matching TRDD3. Per the germline V gene, CDR1 is GEAIGNYY and CDR2 is EKD. CDR3 length: 18 amino acids. The trim removed 0 bases at V and 2 bases at J, leaving 10 bases unmatched. CDR3: CACDTVLGDTRWTDKLIF. The CDR3 coding sequence is TGTGCCTGTGACACCGTTTTGGGGGATACGCGTTGGACCGATAAACTCATCTTT.

In the case of this clone: A far larger clone lies a single base away; this is likely a read error. The chain has TRDV2 and TRDJ1, with D unresolved. CDR1 and CDR2 (germline): GEAIGNYY, EKD. The CDR3 runs to 16 residues. CDR3 sequence (DNA): TGTTCCTGTGACACCGTTGGACTTACGTACACCGATAAACTCATCTTT. This codes for CSCDTVGLTYTDKLIF.

The gene calls are TRDV2 and TRDJ1, with D maybe TRDD3 (5 bases). The germline V and J ends were trimmed by 2 bases and 0 bases, with 33 bases remaining between them. This CDR3 contains 22 residues. Germline CDR1 GEAIGNYY, CDR2 EKD. The CDR3 protein is CACDKLPPITEGHDGDTDKLIF. CDR3 in DNA: TGTGCCTGTGACAAATTACCGCCAATTACTGAGGGACATGATGGGGACACCGATAAACTCATCTTT.

To note about this clone: A much larger clone lies a single base off, so this may be a read error. This chain joins TRDV2 and TRDJ1, with a tentative D call TRDD3 (5 bases). The V and J ends lost 0 bases and 3 bases respectively, with 13 bases between them. This CDR3 is built from 15 residues. The germline V gene has CDR1 GEAIGNYY and CDR2 EKD. In nucleotides, the CDR3 is TGTGCCTGTGACACCGTCTGGATAACGGCCGATAAACTCATCTTT. It translates to CACDTVWITADKLIF.

The genes are TRDV2 and TRDJ1, with 8 positions matching TRDD3. This CDR3 region has 19 residues. Germline V CDR1 and CDR2: GEAIGNYY, EKD. J gave up 0 bases and V 0 bases, and 14 bases lay outside the gene matches. As DNA, the CDR3 is TGTGCCTGTGACACCGTCGGAGCCACATGGGGGATCTACACCGATAAACTCATCTTT. It translates to CACDTVGATWGIYTDKLIF.

This rearrangement joins TRDV2 to TRDJ1; TRDD3 might be the D (6 bases). The germline CDR1 and CDR2 sequences are GEAIGNYY and EKD. V lost 0 bases and J 0 bases, leaving 10 bases between the germline ends. The CDR3 is 15 amino acids. CDR3 DNA sequence: TGTGCCTGTGACACCGTGGGGATGGACACCGATAAACTCATCTTT. Translation: CACDTVGMDTDKLIF.

This chain uses TRDV2 with TRDJ1, with 7 bases lining up with TRDD3. Looked up from germline, CDR1 is GEAIGNYY and CDR2 is EKD. The CDR3 runs to 15 residues. V lost 0 bases to trimming and J lost 2 bases; unmatched junction nucleotides: 5. CDR3 protein: CACDTVGDKTDKLIF. In DNA, the CDR3 is TGTGCCTGTGACACCGTTGGGGATAAGACCGATAAACTCATCTTT.

The chain carries TRDV2 and TRDJ1; tentative D call: TRDD3 (5 bases). This CDR3 comprises 14 residues. The V gene's germline CDR1 is GEAIGNYY and CDR2 EKD. V lost 2 bases to trimming and J lost 8 bases, with 17 bases between them. In DNA, the CDR3 is TGTGCCTGTGACAGTTTGGGCCCCGGGGAGAAACTCATCTTT. It codes for CACDSLGPGEKLIF.